The clone carrying this T cell receptor beta chain was counted between two and nine times. As yet, its antigen is unknown. The data stem from a study of naive and memory T cell subsets. Two oligonucleotides, mixed equimolar, formed the beta constant-region primer covering TRBC1 and TRBC2. Four rounds of PCR amplified the ligated cDNA using nested alpha and beta constant-region primers plus SP2. Via MiXCR, TCRdb re-called the UMI-ligation and nested PCR reads, giving one row per CDR3 protein. This table has more than 120,000 distinct CDR3 sequences, approximately 18% appearing once. Whole-study results and caveats: Especially in CD8 cells, naive repertoires contained a few larger clonotypes, possibly CD45RA-re-expressing memory cells.

The CDR3 has 14 amino acids. The germline V gene has CDR1 LGHNT and CDR2 FRNRAP. The ends lost 4 bases at V and 4 bases at J; junction bases unmatched: 2. This chain uses TRBV12-5 with TRBJ2-1; 9 nucleotides align to TRBD1. Sequencing was performed on naive CD8+ T cells from blood. The sequence came from a human donor in good health. The CDR3 coding sequence is TGTGCTAGTGGTTCCGGGACAGGGTACAATGAGCAGTTCTTC. This codes for CASGSGTGYNEQFF.